This entry lists 2 T cell receptor beta chains sequenced from one sample in a study of CD8+ T cells in alopecia areata. Extracted RNA was reverse transcribed, and the resulting cDNA served as sequencing template. Some clones are missing from TCRdb's copy, which holds only in-frame ones; the method was immunoSEQ multiplex PCR. Of over 200,000 clones in the sample, 50% to 70% were seen once. The sequences come from CD4+ T cells sorted from blood, collected at week 0. These receptors were taken from a human donor with alopecia areata.

In DNA form, the CDR3 reads TGTGCCAGCAGCTTCGTAGGGACGGCCTACAATGAGCAGTTCTTC. Amino acid sequence: CASSFVGTAYNEQFF. V gene TRBV7-3 combines with J gene TRBJ2-1; D tentatively reads TRBD1 or TRBD2 (5 bases each). Trimming removed 3 bases at V and 2 bases at J, with 11 bases between. This CDR3 region has 15 residues. Germline V gene lookup returns CDR1 SGHTA and CDR2 FQGTGA.

The chain links TRBV29-1 to TRBJ1-1; no firm D call. Deletions cut 7 bases from V and 4 bases from J, with 13 bases between. Germline V gives CDR1 SQVTM, CDR2 ANQGSEA. The CDR3 has 12 amino acids. The CDR3 is CSAAWQTTEAFF. The CDR3 bases are TGCAGCGCAGCGTGGCAGACCACTGAAGCTTTCTTT.